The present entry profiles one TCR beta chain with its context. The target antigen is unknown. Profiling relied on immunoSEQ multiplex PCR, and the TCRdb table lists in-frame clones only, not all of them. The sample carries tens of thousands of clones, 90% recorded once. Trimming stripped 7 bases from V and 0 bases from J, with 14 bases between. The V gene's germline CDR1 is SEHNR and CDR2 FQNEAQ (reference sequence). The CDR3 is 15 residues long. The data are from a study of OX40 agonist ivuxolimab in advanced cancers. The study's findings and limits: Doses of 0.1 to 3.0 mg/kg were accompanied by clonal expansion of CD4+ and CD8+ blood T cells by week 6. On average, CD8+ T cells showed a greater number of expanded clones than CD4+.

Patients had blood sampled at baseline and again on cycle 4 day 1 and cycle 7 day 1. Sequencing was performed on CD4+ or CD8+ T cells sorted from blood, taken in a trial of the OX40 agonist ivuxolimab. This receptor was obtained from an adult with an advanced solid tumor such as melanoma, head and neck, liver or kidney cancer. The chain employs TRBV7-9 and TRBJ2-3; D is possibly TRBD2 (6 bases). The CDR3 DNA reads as TGTGCCAGCATTCTGGCGGGATATAGCACAGATACGCAGTATTTT. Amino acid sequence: CASILAGYSTDTQYF.